This TCR beta chain stems from a study of control samples from healthy donors and cancer patients. Germline lookup yields CDR1 DFQATT and CDR2 SNEGSKA (reference sequence). The CDR3 is made up of 11 amino acids. V gave up 4 bases and J gave up 7 bases, with 9 bases separating them. This clone is a singleton in its sample. Produced via immunoSEQ multiplex PCR; TCRdb's table is partial and in-frame only. The repertoire holds 260,000 or so clones, with around 79% as singletons. The V gene is TRBV20-1, the J gene TRBJ2-3, with D unclear. The sequenced sample consisted of PBMCs. This TCR was sampled from a woman aged 60-75 years with lung cancer. The CDR3 region has the DNA TGCAGTGCTACCCAGTCAAATACGCAGTATTTT. As protein: CSATQSNTQYF.